These 29 T cell receptor beta chains originate from one sample sequenced in a study of T cell responses to AZD1222 COVID-19 vaccine. The protocol was immunoSEQ multiplex PCR, while the TCRdb copy is restricted to in-frame clones and leaves out a portion. This table holds 100,000 to 110,000 clones, approximately 87% found once. Specimen: peripheral blood, collected on day 0 of AZD1222 vaccination. These TCRs come from an adult in good health.

The V gene is TRBV12-5, the J gene TRBJ2-7; D is ambiguous. Germline V CDR1 and CDR2: LGHNT, FRNRAP. Trimming pared 0 bases from V and 4 bases from J, leaving 7 bases between. The CDR3 has 13 residues. The CDR3 here is CASGLVQSYEQYF. CDR3 nucleotide sequence: TGTGCTAGTGGTTTGGTACAGTCATACGAGCAGTACTTC. The whole variable domain, filled in from reference TRBV12-5 and TRBJ2-7, reads DARVTQTPRHKVTEMGQEVTMRCQPILGHNTVFWYRQTMMQGLELLAYFRNRAPLDDSGMPKDRFSAEMPDATLATLKIQPSEPRDSAVYFCASGLVQSYEQYFGPGTRLTVT.

The chain couples TRBV6-6 to TRBJ1-5; a possible D gene is TRBD1 (6 bases). This CDR3 has 13 residues. The germline V and J ends were trimmed by 11 bases and 1 base, with 12 bases remaining between them. From germline, CDR1 is MNHNY and CDR2 SVGAGI (reference sequence). CDR3: CAGRTESNQPQHF. CDR3 coding DNA: TGTGCCGGGAGGACAGAAAGCAATCAGCCCCAGCATTTT.

The chain is built from TRBV4-3 and TRBJ1-1; 10 bases line up with TRBD1. Trimming took 6 bases from V and 5 from J; bases not matched to a gene: 6. The CDR3 totals 14 residues. Per the germline V gene, CDR1 is LGHNA and CDR2 is YSLEER. The DNA of the CDR3 is TGCGCCAGCAGGGAGGGACAGGGGAGAACTGAAGCTTTCTTT. It codes for CASREGQGRTEAFF.

The rearrangement joins TRBV19 to TRBJ1-1; TRBD1 might be the D (6 bases). Germline-derived CDR1 and CDR2 are LNHDA and SQIVND (reference sequence). Trimming stripped 4 bases from V and 0 bases from J, with 18 bases between. This CDR3 comprises 17 residues. The CDR3 DNA reads as TGTGCCAGTAGTAAGGAGGGGGGGGCTAAGTTGAACACTGAAGCTTTCTTT. Translating gives CASSKEGGAKLNTEAFF.

V usage is TRBV10-3 and J usage is TRBJ1-4; D ambiguous. Deletions cut 5 bases from V and 0 bases from J, with 4 bases between. The CDR3 covers 13 residues. Germline V gene data show CDR1 as ENHRY and CDR2 as SYGVKD. DNA for the CDR3: TGTGCCATCAGTAGGGCAACTAATGAAAAACTGTTTTTT. As protein: CAISRATNEKLFF.

This clone was seen a handful of times. This chain joins TRBV27 and TRBJ2-2; D is undetermined. The CDR3 covers 13 residues. The V gene lost 6 bases and the J gene lost 2 bases, with 7 bases spanning the gap. Germline assignment: CDR1 MNHEY and CDR2 SMNVEV (reference sequence). The CDR3 loop reads CASRDGNTGELFF. Here the CDR3 DNA reads TGTGCCAGCAGGGACGGTAACACCGGGGAGCTGTTTTTT.

This rearrangement joins TRBV11-2 to TRBJ1-1; perhaps TRBD1 as D (5 bases). Germline V gene data show CDR1 as SGHAT and CDR2 as FQNNGV. The CDR3 consists of 12 residues. The V and J ends lost 1 base and 8 bases respectively, with 8 bases between them. CDR3 amino acids: CASSLGGYEAFF. CDR3 DNA sequence: TGTGCCAGCAGCTTAGGGGGGTACGAAGCTTTCTTT.

The V gene is TRBV6-5, the J gene TRBJ2-1, with D maybe TRBD1 (6 bases). CDR1 MNHEY and CDR2 SVGAGI come from the germline V gene. The V end was cut by 5 bases, the J end by 5 bases, with 16 bases between. This CDR3 has 15 amino acids. The CDR3 sequence: CASSPAGTPNNEQFF. The DNA of the CDR3 is TGTGCCAGCAGTCCGGCCGGGACACCAAACAATGAGCAGTTCTTC.

V gene TRBV30 combines with J gene TRBJ2-7, with D perhaps TRBD1 (5 bases). The germline CDR1 and CDR2 sequences are GTSNPN and SVGIG (reference sequence). The CDR3 is made up of 12 amino acids. V gave up 2 bases and J gave up 3 bases, with 8 bases separating them. The DNA of the CDR3 is TGTGCCTGGAGTCGTAGGGGCTACGAGCAGTACTTC. Translation gives CAWSRRGYEQYF. The full variable domain, in which reference TRBV30 and TRBJ2-7 provide the parts outside the CDR3, is SQTIHQWPATLVQPVGSPLSLECTVEGTSNPNLYWYRQAAGRGLQLLFYSVGIGQISSEVPQNLSASRPQDRQFILSSKKLLLSDSGFYLCAWSRRGYEQYFGPGTRLTVT.

This rearrangement joins TRBV11-3 to TRBJ1-1; possibly TRBD1 for D (5 bases). The length of the CDR3 is 14 residues. Trimming pared 3 bases from V and 2 bases from J, leaving 10 bases between. Germline CDR1 SGHNT, CDR2 YENEEA. CDR3 bases: TGTGCCAGCAGCTTGGGCAGGGATAACACTGAAGCTTTCTTT. The encoded protein is CASSLGRDNTEAFF.

The chain couples TRBV7-8 to TRBJ2-1, with D possibly matching TRBD2 (5 bases). Trimming took 1 base from V and 2 from J, leaving 12 bases between them. The CDR3 has 16 amino acids. Germline V CDR1 and CDR2: SGHVS, FQNEAQ. In DNA form, the CDR3 reads TGTGCCAGCAGCTTAGAGGATCCCGGGGCCTACAATGAGCAGTTCTTC. Translating gives CASSLEDPGAYNEQFF.

The V gene is TRBV9, the J gene TRBJ1-1, with D possibly being TRBD1 (5 bases). Germline lookup yields CDR1 SGDLS and CDR2 YYNGEE. The ends were cut back, 0 bases at V and 6 bases at J, with 12 bases in the middle. The CDR3 runs 14 residues. CDR3 bases: TGTGCCAGCAGCGTAGGACCGTTGGGGGCTGAAGCTTTCTTT. Encoded protein: CASSVGPLGAEAFF.

This chain uses TRBV2 with TRBJ1-1, with D possibly matching TRBD1 (5 bases). Germline loops: CDR1 SNHLY, CDR2 FYNNEI. The CDR3 runs to 16 residues. The V end lost 2 bases, the J end lost 4 bases, and 17 bases lay between the germline ends. CDR3 bases: TGTGCCAGCAGTGAAAACCCGCCGGGGGTTCGCACTGAAGCTTTCTTT. It yields the protein CASSENPPGVRTEAFF.

This clone occurred once. This rearrangement joins TRBV28 to TRBJ1-2, with D perhaps matching TRBD1 (5 bases). V lost 5 bases to trimming and J lost 4 bases, with 14 bases between them. The germline V gene encodes CDR1 MDHEN and CDR2 SYDVKM. CDR3 length equals 14 residues. CDR3 protein: CASSPLTEIYGYTF. CDR3 sequence (DNA): TGTGCCAGCAGTCCCCTGACAGAAATCTATGGCTACACCTTC.

V and J are TRBV5-1 and TRBJ1-4; unclear D gene. Trimming pared 4 bases from V and 0 bases from J, leaving 7 bases between. CDR3 length: 14 residues. Germline loops: CDR1 SGHRS, CDR2 YFSETQ. CDR3 sequence (DNA): TGCGCCAGCAGCGATAGTTCAACTAATGAAAAACTGTTTTTT. Translating gives CASSDSSTNEKLFF.

The V call is TRBV7-8, the J call TRBJ2-7, with 11 bases matching TRBD2. Germline-derived CDR1 and CDR2 are SGHVS and FQNEAQ. This CDR3 has 16 amino acids. V gave up 5 bases and J gave up 2 bases; unmatched junction bases: 8. The chain's CDR3 is CASSTLAGAGTYEQYF. CDR3 sequence (DNA): TGTGCCAGCAGCACACTAGCGGGGGCCGGAACCTACGAGCAGTACTTC.

This clone was seen only once. The V call is TRBV3-1 (or the pseudogene TRBV3-2), the J call TRBJ2-5, with D possibly TRBD1 on 5 matching bases. CDR3 length: 14 residues. V was trimmed by 1 base and J by 0 bases, leaving 6 bases between them. Per the germline V gene, CDR1 is LGHDT and CDR2 is YNNKEL (reference sequence). For the CDR3, the DNA is TGTGCCAGCAGCCAAGCAGGGAACCAAGAGACCCAGTACTTC. It codes for CASSQAGNQETQYF.

The chain combines TRBV9 with TRBJ1-1; a weak D match, TRBD1 (5 bases). CDR3 length equals 13 residues. V gave up 2 bases and J gave up 5 bases, with 10 bases separating them. CDR1 is SGDLS, CDR2 YYNGEE, per germline. The CDR3 DNA reads TGTGCCAGCAGCGTCAGTGGGGGGACTGAAGCTTTCTTT. This gives the protein CASSVSGGTEAFF.

This chain connects TRBV24-1 to TRBJ1-1; D unclear. Germline V gene sequence: CDR1 KGHDR, CDR2 SFDVKD. The ends were cut back, 4 bases at V and 13 bases at J, with 12 bases in the middle. The CDR3 loop spans 11 amino acids. The CDR3 nucleotides read TGTGCCACCAGTGACCCTCCGAGTTTTTTCTTT. Encoded protein: CATSDPPSFFF.

The chain has TRBV7-8 and TRBJ1-3; TRBD1 is a possible D gene (5 bases). The CDR3 covers 14 residues. Germline CDR1 and CDR2: SGHVS and FQNEAQ. Trimming took 0 bases from V and 3 from J, leaving 6 bases between them. The CDR3: CASSLAGHGNTIYF. CDR3 sequence (DNA): TGTGCCAGCAGCTTAGCGGGGCATGGAAACACCATATATTTT.

As regards this clone: An end of the junction does not agree with germline; a read error may underlie this. This chain links TRBV6-9 with TRBJ2-5; no reliable D call. The germline gives CDR1 MNHGY, CDR2 SVAAGI. The CDR3 totals 11 residues. This chain's CDR3 is CASSYERGRHF. In DNA, the CDR3 is TGTGCCAGCAGTTACGAACGAGGCAGACACTTC.

This sequence joins TRBV6-5 and TRBJ2-3; 7 bases match TRBD2. Germline V CDR1 and CDR2: MNHEY, SVGAGI. The V gene end was trimmed by 7 bases and the J gene end by 5 bases; junction bases not matched to a gene: 12. The CDR3 loop spans 15 amino acids. The CDR3 DNA sequence: TGTGCCAGCAAACGGGGGGAAGTCAAAGGAGATACGCAGTATTTT. This gives the protein CASKRGEVKGDTQYF.

This chain links TRBV2 with TRBJ2-7; 7 bases map to TRBD2. The V and J ends lost 11 bases and 4 bases, in that order; junction bases with no gene match: 5. In germline, CDR1 is SNHLY, CDR2 FYNNEI. The CDR3 consists of 11 residues. The CDR3 sequence: CAGGLRYEQYF. In DNA form, the CDR3 reads TGTGCCGGGGGACTACGGTACGAGCAGTACTTC.

This sequence joins TRBV10-3 and TRBJ2-3; possibly TRBD2 for D (6 bases). Trimming took 2 bases from V and 0 from J, leaving 18 bases between them. Germline V gives CDR1 ENHRY, CDR2 SYGVKD. This CDR3 region has 18 residues. The DNA of the CDR3 is TGTGCCATCAGTGAGCCGTTGGGCGGGGCCTCTAGCACAGATACGCAGTATTTT. It is translated as CAISEPLGGASSTDTQYF.

This rearrangement joins TRBV28 to TRBJ1-2; D remains ambiguous. Trimming removed 1 base at V and 12 bases at J, with 12 bases between. The CDR3 extends over 12 amino acids. In germline, CDR1 is MDHEN, CDR2 SYDVKM. In DNA, the CDR3 is TGTGCCAGCAGTTTATTTTATGAATACCACACCTTC. Amino acid sequence: CASSLFYEYHTF.

The rearrangement joins TRBV2 to TRBJ1-1, with a tentative D call TRBD1 (6 bases). Trimming took 7 bases from V and 4 from J, leaving 13 bases between them. Germline V gene sequence: CDR1 SNHLY, CDR2 FYNNEI. The CDR3 length is 13 residues. Here the CDR3 reads CASNRGQGTEAFF. The DNA for the CDR3 is TGTGCCAGCAATCGGGGACAAGGCACTGAAGCTTTCTTT.

The J gene is TRBJ2-1, the V gene TRBV11-3; a weak D match, TRBD2 (6 bases). The germline V gene encodes CDR1 SGHNT and CDR2 YENEEA. Trimming left V 3 bases short and J 8 bases short, with 8 bases between. This CDR3 has 12 residues. CDR3 nucleotides: TGTGCCAGCAGCTTCCGCGGGGATGAGCAGTTCTTC. It codes for CASSFRGDEQFF.

CDR3 amino acids: CASSYSSGGNTEAFF. CDR3 nucleotide sequence: TGTGCCAGCAGTTACTCGTCAGGGGGGAACACTGAAGCTTTCTTT. The chain carries TRBV6-5 and TRBJ1-1, with 7 nucleotides matching TRBD1. This CDR3 comprises 15 residues. The V segment lost 0 bases and the J segment 1 base; nucleotides outside the gene matches: 2. Looked up from germline, CDR1 is MNHEY and CDR2 is SVGAGI.

The rearrangement uses TRBV6-4 and TRBJ2-2, with no clear D. V was cut by 7 bases and J by 2 bases, with 8 bases left in between. CDR1 MRHNA and CDR2 SNTAGT come from the germline V gene. This CDR3 is built from 13 residues. The CDR3 DNA follows: TGTGCCAGCACGCCAGGAAACACCGGGGAGCTGTTTTTT. Amino acids: CASTPGNTGELFF.